This T cell receptor beta chain was sequenced in a study of T cells after posttransplantation cyclophosphamide. Findings of the study overall: TRB clonality was highly associated with recipient CMV seropositivity and reactivation. Later post-transplant blood repertoires were often dominated by donor CD8+ memory clones.

Treatment was busulfan-fludarabine conditioning, a marrow graft, and cyclophosphamide on days +3 and +4. The table lists this clone with many counts. The antigen is undetermined. This CDR3 spans 17 amino acids. Germline CDR1 reads SGHVS; CDR2 reads FQNEAQ. The V end lost 5 bases, the J end lost 6 bases, and 26 bases lay between the germline ends. Method: immunoSEQ multiplex PCR; TCRdb's copy keeps in-frame clones and lacks some. Sampling found approximately 25,000 clones, none seen once. The source material was PBMCs, sampled after allogeneic stem cell transplant with posttransplant cyclophosphamide. This sequence joins TRBV7-8 and TRBJ2-7; TRBD2 is a possible D gene (5 bases). The sequence came from a young adult male patient who received an allogeneic stem cell transplant from a related donor, was CMV-positive, and had no GVHD. Among the T cells, some may be from the graft donor. Here the CDR3 DNA reads TGTGCCAGCAGCCGGGAACCTACCAGCCGGGCCAGCGGCGAGCAGTACTTC. This encodes CASSREPTSRASGEQYF. Drawing the rest from reference TRBV7-8 and TRBJ2-7, the complete variable domain is GAGVSQSPRYKVAKRGQDVALRCDPISGHVSLFWYQQALGQGPEFLTYFQNEAQLDKSGLPSDRFFAERPEGSVSTLKIQRTQQEDSAVYLCASSREPTSRASGEQYFGPGTRLTVT.